The entry that follows covers one T cell receptor beta chain sequence. Amplification of TCR beta CDR3 regions was performed using RNA transcripts as template. Using the HTBI primer set, a first-round RT-PCR was run on the TCR CDR3. MiXCR, applied by TCRdb to the multiplex PCR reads, yields one record per CDR3 protein. The data contain just over 550,000 distinct CDR3 sequences, just over 45% of them seen just once; the ten biggest clones take up 8.2%. The V segment lost 7 bases and the J segment 5 bases; nucleotides outside the gene matches: 10. The CDR3 covers 13 residues. Germline-derived CDR1 and CDR2 are SQVTM and ANQGSEA. This specimen belongs to a study of T cells in Graves' hyperthyroidism and ophthalmopathy.

The chain links TRBV29-1 to TRBJ2-5; 7 bases align to TRBD2. Material: peripheral blood or thyroid tissue (not recorded which). This receptor was obtained from a woman between 18 and 29 years old with Graves' hyperthyroidism. In DNA form, the CDR3 reads TGCAGCGCCTTAGCGGGCCCCGGGGAGACCCAGTACTTC. Protein: CSALAGPGETQYF.